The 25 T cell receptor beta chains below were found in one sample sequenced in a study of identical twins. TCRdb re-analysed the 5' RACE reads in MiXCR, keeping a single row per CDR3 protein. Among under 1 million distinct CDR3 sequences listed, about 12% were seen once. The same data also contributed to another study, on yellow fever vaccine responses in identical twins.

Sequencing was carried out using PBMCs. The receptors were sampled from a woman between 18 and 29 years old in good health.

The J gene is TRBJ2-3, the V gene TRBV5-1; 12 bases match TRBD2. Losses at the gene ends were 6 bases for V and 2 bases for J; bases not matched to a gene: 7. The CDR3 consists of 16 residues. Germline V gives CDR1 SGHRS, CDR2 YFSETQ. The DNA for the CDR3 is TGCGCCAGCACCACTGGACTAGCGGGACACACAGATACGCAGTATTTT. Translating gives CASTTGLAGHTDTQYF.

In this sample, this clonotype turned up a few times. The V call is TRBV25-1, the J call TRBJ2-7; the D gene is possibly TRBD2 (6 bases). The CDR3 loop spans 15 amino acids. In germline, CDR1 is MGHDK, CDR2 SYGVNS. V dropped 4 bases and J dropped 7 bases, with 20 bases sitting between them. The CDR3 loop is CASSGREFDILEQYF. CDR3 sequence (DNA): TGTGCCAGCAGTGGACGGGAGTTCGATATTTTGGAGCAGTACTTC.

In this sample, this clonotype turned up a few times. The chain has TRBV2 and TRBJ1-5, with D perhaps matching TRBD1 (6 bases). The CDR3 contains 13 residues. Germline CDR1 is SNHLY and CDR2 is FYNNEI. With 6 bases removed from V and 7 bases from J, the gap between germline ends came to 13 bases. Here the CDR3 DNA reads TGTGCCAGCAGAAGAGGGGGGGGACAGCCCCAGCATTTT. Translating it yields CASRRGGGQPQHF.

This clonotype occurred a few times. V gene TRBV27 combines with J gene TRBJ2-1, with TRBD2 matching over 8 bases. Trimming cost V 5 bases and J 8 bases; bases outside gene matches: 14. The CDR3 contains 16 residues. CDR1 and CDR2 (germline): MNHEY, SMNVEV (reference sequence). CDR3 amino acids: CASSPPGLGVTDEQFF. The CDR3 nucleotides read TGTGCCAGCAGTCCCCCGGGACTAGGAGTTACGGATGAGCAGTTCTTC.

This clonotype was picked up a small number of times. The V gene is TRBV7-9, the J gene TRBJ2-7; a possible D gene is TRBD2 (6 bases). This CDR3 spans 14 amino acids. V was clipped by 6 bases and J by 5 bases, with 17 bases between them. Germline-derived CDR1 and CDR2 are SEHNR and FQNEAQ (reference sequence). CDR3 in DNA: TGTGCCAGCAGACCCGGGGGAGCGGTCGACGAGCAGTACTTC. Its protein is CASRPGGAVDEQYF. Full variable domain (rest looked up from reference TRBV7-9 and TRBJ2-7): DTGVSQNPRHKITKRGQNVTFRCDPISEHNRLYWYRQTLGQGPEFLTYFQNEAQLEKSRLLSDRFSAERPKGSFSTLEIQRTEQGDSAMYLCASRPGGAVDEQYFGPGTRLTVT.

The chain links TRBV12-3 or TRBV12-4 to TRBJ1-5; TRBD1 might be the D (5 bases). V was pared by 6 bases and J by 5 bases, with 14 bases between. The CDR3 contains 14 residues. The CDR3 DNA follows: TGTGCCAGCAGCTCGACACGGGGCCATCAGCCCCAGCATTTT. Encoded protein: CASSSTRGHQPQHF.

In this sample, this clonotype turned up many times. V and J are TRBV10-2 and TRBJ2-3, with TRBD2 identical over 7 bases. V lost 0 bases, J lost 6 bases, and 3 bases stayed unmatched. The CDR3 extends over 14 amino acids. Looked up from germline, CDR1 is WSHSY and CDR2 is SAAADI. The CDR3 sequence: CASSESWRGDTQYF. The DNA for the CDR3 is TGCGCCAGCAGTGAGTCTTGGCGGGGGGATACGCAGTATTTT.

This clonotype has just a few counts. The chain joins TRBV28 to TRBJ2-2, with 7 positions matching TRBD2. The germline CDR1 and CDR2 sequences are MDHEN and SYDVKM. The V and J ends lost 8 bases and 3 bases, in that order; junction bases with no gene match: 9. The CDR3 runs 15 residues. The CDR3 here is CASHPWEGYTGELFF. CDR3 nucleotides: TGTGCCAGCCACCCTTGGGAGGGGTACACCGGGGAGCTGTTTTTT.

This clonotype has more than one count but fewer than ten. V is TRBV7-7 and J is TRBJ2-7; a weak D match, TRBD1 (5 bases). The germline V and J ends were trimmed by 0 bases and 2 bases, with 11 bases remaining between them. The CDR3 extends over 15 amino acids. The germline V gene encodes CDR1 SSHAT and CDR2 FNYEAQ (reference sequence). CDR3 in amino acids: CASSLAVGRAYEQYF. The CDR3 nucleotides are TGTGCCAGCAGCTTAGCGGTCGGCAGGGCCTACGAGCAGTACTTC.

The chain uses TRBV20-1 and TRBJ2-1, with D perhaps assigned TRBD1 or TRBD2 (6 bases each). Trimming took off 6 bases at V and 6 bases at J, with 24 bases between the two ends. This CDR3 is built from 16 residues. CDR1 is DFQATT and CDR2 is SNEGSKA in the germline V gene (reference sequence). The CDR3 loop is CSAPVQGSTEGNEQFF. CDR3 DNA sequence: TGCAGTGCACCTGTACAGGGATCTACGGAGGGCAATGAGCAGTTCTTC.

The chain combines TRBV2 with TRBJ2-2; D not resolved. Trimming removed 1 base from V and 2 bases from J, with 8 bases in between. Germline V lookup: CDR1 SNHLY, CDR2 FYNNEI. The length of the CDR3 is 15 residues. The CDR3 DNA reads TGTGCCAGCAGTGAAGTCCGCAGTAACACCGGGGAGCTGTTTTTT. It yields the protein CASSEVRSNTGELFF.

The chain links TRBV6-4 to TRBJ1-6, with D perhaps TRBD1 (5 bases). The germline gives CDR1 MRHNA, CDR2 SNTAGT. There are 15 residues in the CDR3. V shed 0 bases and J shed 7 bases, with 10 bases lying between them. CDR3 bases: TGTGCCAGCAGTGACTCGGGACGGCTCAATTCACCCCTCCACTTT. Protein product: CASSDSGRLNSPLHF.

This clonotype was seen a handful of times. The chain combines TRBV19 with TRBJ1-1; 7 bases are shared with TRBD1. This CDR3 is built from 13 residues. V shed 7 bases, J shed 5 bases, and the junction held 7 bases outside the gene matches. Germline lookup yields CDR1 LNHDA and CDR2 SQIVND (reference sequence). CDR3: CASIQGWGTEAFF. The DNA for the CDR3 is TGTGCCAGTATACAGGGGTGGGGGACTGAAGCTTTCTTT. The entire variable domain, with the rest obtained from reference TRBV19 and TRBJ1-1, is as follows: DGGITQSPKYLFRKEGQNVTLSCEQNLNHDAMYWYRQDPGQGLRLIYYSQIVNDFQKGDIAEGYSVSREKKESFPLTVTSAQKNPTAFYLCASIQGWGTEAFFGQGTRLTVV.

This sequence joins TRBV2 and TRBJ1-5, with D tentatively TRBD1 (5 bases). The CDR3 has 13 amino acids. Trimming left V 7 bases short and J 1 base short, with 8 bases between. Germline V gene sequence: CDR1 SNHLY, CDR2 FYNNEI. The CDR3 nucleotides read TGTGCCAGCAACCGGGACAGCAATCAGCCCCAGCATTTT. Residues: CASNRDSNQPQHF.

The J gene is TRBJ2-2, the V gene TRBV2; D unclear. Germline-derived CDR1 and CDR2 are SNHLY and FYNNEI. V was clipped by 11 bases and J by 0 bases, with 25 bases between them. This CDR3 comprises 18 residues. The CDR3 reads CALCPLGSEVPNTGELFF. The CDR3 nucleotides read TGTGCCCTCTGTCCGCTAGGGTCAGAGGTCCCGAACACCGGGGAGCTGTTTTTT.

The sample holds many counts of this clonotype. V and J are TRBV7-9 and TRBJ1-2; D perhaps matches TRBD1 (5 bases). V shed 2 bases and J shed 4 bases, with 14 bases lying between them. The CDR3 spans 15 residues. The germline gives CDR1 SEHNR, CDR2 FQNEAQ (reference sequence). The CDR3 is CASSLFREGLYGYTF. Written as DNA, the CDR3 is TGTGCCAGCAGCTTATTCCGAGAGGGGCTCTATGGCTACACCTTC.

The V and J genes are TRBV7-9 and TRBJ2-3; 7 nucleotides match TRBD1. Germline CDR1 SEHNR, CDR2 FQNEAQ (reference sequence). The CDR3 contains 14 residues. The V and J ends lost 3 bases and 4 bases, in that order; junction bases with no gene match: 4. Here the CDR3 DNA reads TGTGCCAGCAGCTTCGGGGACAGTGCAGATACGCAGTATTTT. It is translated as CASSFGDSADTQYF.

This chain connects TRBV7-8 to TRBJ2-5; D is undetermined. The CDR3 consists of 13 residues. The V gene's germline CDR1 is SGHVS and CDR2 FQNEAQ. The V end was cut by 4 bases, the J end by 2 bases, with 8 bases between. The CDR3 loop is CASSYTYQETQYF. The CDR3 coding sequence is TGTGCCAGCAGCTACACGTATCAAGAGACCCAGTACTTC.

CDR3 sequence: CASSEARGLAFSYNEQFF. CDR3 coding DNA: TGTGCCAGCAGTGAAGCGAGGGGACTAGCGTTCTCCTACAATGAGCAGTTCTTC. This chain joins TRBV25-1 and TRBJ2-1, with TRBD2 matching over 10 bases. The CDR3 contains 18 residues. V trimming: 2 bases; J trimming: 0 bases; junction bases outside the gene matches: 7. Germline CDR1 and CDR2: MGHDK and SYGVNS.

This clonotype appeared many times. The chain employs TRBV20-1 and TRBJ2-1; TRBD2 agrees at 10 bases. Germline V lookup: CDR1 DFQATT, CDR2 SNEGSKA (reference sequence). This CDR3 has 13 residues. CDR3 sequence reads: CGHSGGTYNEQFF. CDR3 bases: TGCGGACATAGCGGGGGGACCTACAATGAGCAGTTCTTC.

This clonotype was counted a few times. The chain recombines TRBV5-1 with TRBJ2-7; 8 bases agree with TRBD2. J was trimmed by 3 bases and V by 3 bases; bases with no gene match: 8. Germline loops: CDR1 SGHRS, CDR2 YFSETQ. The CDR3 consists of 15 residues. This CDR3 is CASSSNSGGRYEQYF. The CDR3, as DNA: TGCGCCAGCAGCTCAAACTCGGGGGGGCGCTACGAGCAGTACTTC.

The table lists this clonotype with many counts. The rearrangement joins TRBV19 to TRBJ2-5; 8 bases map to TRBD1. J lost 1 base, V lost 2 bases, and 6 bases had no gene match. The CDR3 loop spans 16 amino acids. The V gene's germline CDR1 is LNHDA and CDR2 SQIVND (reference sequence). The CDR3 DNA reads TGTGCCAGTAGTATAAGTGGCAGGGGGCTCCAAGAGACCCAGTACTTC. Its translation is CASSISGRGLQETQYF.

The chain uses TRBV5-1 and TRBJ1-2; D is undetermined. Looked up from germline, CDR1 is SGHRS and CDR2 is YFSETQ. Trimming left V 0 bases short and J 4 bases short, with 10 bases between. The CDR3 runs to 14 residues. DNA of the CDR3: TGCGCCAGCAGCTTGGCTCTGGACTCCTATGGCTACACCTTC. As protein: CASSLALDSYGYTF. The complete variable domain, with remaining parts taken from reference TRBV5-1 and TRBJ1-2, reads KAGVTQTPRYLIKTRGQQVTLSCSPISGHRSVSWYQQTPGQGLQFLFEYFSETQRNKGNFPGRFSGRQFSNSRSEMNVSTLELGDSALYLCASSLALDSYGYTFGSGTRLTVV.

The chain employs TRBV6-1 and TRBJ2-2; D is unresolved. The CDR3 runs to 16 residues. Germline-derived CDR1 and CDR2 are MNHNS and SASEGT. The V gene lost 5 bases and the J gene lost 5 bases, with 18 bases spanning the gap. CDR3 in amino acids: CASSPNPGPKTGELFF. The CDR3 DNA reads TGTGCCAGCAGTCCTAACCCGGGCCCAAAGACCGGGGAGCTGTTTTTT.

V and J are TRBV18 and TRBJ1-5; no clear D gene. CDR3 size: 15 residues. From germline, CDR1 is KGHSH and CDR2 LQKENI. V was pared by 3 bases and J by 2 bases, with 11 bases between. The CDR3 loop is CASSPRGSGNQPQHF. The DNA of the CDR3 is TGTGCCAGCTCACCTCGAGGGAGCGGCAATCAGCCCCAGCATTTT.